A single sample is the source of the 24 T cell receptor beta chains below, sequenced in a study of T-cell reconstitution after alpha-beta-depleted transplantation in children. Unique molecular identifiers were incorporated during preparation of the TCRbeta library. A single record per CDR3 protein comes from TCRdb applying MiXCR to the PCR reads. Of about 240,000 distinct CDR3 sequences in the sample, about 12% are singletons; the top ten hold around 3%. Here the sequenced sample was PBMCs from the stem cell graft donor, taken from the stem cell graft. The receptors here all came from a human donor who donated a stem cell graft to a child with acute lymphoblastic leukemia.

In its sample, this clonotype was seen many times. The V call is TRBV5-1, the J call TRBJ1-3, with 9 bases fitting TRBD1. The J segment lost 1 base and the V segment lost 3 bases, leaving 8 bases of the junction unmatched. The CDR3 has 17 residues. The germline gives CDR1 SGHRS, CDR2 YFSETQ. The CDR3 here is CASSWDVQGASGNTIYF. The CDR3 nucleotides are TGCGCCAGCAGCTGGGACGTACAGGGGGCATCTGGAAACACCATATATTTT. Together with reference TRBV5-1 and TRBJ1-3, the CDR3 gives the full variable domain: KAGVTQTPRYLIKTRGQQVTLSCSPISGHRSVSWYQQTPGQGLQFLFEYFSETQRNKGNFPGRFSGRQFSNSRSEMNVSTLELGDSALYLCASSWDVQGASGNTIYFGEGSWLTVV.

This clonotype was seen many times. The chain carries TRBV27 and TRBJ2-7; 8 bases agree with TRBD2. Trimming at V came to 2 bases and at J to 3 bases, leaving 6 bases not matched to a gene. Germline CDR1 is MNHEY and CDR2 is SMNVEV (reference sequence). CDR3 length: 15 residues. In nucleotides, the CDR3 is TGTGCCAGCAGTTTACGGGGCGGGGGGTACTACGAGCAGTACTTC. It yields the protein CASSLRGGGYYEQYF.

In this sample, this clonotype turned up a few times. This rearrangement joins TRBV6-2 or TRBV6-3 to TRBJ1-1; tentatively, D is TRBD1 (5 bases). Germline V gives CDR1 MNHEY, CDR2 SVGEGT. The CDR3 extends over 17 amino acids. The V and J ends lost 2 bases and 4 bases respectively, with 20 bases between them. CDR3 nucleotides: TGTGCCAGCAGTTACGGGCCAGGGCGCCCCCAAGCCACTGAAGCTTTCTTT. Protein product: CASSYGPGRPQATEAFF.

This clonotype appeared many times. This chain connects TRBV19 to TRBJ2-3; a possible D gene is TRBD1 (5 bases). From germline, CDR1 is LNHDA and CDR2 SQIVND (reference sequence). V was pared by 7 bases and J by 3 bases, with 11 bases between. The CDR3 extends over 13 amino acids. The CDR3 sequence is CASTVPGTDTQYF. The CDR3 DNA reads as TGTGCCAGTACGGTCCCAGGGACAGATACGCAGTATTTT.

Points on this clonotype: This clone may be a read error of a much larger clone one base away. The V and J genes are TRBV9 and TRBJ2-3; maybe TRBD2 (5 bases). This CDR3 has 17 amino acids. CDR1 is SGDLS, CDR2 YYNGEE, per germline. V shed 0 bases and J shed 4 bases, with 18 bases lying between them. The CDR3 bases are TGTGCCAGCAGCGTAGGTGCTAGCTGGAGGCACGCAGATACGCAGTATTTT. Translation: CASSVGASWRHADTQYF. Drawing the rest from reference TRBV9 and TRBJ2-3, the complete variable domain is DSGVTQTPKHLITATGQRVTLRCSPRSGDLSVYWYQQSLDQGLQFLIQYYNGEERAKGNILERFSAQQFPDLHSELNLSSLELGDSALYFCASSVGASWRHADTQYFGPGTRLTVL.

CDR3 DNA: TGTGCCAGCAGTGATTCGGACAGGGGCGGCTACACCTTC. Encoded protein: CASSDSDRGGYTF. The J gene is TRBJ1-2, the V gene TRBV25-1; 9 bases fit TRBD1. V lost 3 bases and J lost 8; bases outside the gene matches: 4. The V gene's germline CDR1 is MGHDK and CDR2 SYGVNS. The CDR3 consists of 13 residues.

The CDR3 DNA sequence: TGCGCCAGCAGCTTTGACAGCTATGGCTACACCTTC. Residues: CASSFDSYGYTF. J is TRBJ1-2 and V is TRBV5-1, with D perhaps TRBD1 (5 bases). The length of the CDR3 is 12 residues. Trimming stripped 2 bases from V and 4 bases from J, with 6 bases between. Germline lookup yields CDR1 SGHRS and CDR2 YFSETQ.

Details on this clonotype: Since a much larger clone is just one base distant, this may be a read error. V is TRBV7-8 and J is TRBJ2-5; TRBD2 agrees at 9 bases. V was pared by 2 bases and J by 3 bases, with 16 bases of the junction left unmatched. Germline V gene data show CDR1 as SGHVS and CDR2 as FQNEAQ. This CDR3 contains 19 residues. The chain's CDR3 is CASSLFRPDLAGMEETQYF. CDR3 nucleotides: TGTGCCAGCAGCTTATTCCGGCCGGATCTAGCGGGGATGGAAGAGACCCAGTACTTC.

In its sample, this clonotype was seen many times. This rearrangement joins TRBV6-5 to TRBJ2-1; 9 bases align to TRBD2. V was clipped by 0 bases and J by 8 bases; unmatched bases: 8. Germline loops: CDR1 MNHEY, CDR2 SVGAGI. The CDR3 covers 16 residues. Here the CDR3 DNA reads TGTGCCAGCAGTTACTCTGGCGGGAGGGCCGGGGATGAGCAGTTCTTC. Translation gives CASSYSGGRAGDEQFF.

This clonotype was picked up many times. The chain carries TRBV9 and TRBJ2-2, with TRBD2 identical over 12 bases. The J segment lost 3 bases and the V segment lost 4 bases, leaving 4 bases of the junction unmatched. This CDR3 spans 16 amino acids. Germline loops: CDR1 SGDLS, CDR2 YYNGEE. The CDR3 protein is CASSPLAGGHTGELFF. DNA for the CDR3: TGTGCCAGCAGCCCCCTAGCGGGAGGGCACACCGGGGAGCTGTTTTTT.

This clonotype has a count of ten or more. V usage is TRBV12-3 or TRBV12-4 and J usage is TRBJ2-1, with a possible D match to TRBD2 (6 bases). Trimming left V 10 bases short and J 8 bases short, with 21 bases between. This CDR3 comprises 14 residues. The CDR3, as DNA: TGTGCCACCATAAAACCGGGAGCAAGGGATGAGCAGTTCTTC. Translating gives CATIKPGARDEQFF.

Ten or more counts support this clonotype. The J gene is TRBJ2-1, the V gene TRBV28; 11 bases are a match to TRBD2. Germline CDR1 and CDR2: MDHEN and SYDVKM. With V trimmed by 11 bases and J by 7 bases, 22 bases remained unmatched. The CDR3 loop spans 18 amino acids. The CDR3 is CASSAGLAGGWGGNEQFF. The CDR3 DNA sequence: TGTGCCTCCTCAGCGGGGCTAGCGGGGGGTTGGGGTGGGAATGAGCAGTTCTTC.

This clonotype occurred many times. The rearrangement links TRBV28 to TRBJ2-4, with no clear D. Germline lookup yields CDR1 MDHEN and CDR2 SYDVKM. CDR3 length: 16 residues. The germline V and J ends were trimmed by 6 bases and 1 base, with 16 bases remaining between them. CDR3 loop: CASSQGLKWAKNIQYF. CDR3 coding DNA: TGTGCCAGCAGCCAAGGTTTAAAGTGGGCCAAAAACATTCAGTACTTC.

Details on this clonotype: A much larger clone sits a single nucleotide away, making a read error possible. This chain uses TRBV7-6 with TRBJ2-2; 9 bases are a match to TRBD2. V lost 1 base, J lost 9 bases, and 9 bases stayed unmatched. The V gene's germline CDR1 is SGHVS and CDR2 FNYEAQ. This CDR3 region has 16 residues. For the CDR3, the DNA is TGTGCCAGCAGCTTAGGAATGCTAGCGGGAACCTGGGAGCTGTTTTTT. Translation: CASSLGMLAGTWELFF.

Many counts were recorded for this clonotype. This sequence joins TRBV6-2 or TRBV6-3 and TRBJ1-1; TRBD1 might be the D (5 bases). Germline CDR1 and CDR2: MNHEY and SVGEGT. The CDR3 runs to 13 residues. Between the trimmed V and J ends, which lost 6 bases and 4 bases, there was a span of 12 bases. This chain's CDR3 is CASSFQGSTEAFF. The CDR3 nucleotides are TGTGCCAGCAGCTTCCAGGGTTCCACTGAAGCTTTCTTT.

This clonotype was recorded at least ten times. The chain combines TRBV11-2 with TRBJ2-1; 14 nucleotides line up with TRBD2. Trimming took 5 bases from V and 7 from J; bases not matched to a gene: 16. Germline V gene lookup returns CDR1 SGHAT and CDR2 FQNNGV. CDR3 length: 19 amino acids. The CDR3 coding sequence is TGTGCCAGCAGCCCGGGGACTAGCGGGGGTGTCATTGTTGGAAATGAGCAGTTCTTC. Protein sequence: CASSPGTSGGVIVGNEQFF.

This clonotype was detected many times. Here the CDR3 DNA reads TGTGCCAGCAGCCTGGACAGGGGATTTGAAGCTTTCTTT. It yields the protein CASSLDRGFEAFF. The V and J genes are TRBV5-5 and TRBJ1-1; 9 bases map to TRBD1. Germline assignment: CDR1 SGHKS and CDR2 YYEKEE (reference sequence). The V segment lost 4 bases and the J segment 7 bases; nucleotides outside the gene matches: 5. The length of the CDR3 is 13 residues.

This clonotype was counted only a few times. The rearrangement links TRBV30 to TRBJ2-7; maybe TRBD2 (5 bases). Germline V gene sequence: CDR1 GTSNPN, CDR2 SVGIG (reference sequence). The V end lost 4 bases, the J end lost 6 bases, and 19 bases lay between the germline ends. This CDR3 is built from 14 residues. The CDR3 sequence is CAWTVGLGSGEQYF. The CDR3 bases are TGTGCCTGGACCGTCGGACTGGGGTCTGGCGAGCAGTACTTC.

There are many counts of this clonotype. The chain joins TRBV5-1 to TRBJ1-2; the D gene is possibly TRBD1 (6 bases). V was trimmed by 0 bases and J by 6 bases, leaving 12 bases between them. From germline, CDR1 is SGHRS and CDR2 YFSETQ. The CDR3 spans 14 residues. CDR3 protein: CASSLAWTADGYTF. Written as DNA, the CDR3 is TGCGCCAGCAGCTTGGCCTGGACAGCTGATGGCTACACCTTC. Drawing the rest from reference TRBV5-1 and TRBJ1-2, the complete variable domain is KAGVTQTPRYLIKTRGQQVTLSCSPISGHRSVSWYQQTPGQGLQFLFEYFSETQRNKGNFPGRFSGRQFSNSRSEMNVSTLELGDSALYLCASSLAWTADGYTFGSGTRLTVV.

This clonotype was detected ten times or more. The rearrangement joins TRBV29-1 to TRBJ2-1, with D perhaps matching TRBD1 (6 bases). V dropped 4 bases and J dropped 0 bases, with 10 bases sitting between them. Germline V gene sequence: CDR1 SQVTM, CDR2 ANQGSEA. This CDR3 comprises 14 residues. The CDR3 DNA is TGCAGCGTTGTGGACAGATTCTCCTACAATGAGCAGTTCTTC. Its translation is CSVVDRFSYNEQFF.

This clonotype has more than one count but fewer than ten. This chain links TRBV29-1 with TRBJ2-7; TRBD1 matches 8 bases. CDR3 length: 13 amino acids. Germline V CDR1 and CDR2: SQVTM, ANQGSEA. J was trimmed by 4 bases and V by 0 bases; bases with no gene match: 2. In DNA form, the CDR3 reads TGCAGCGTTGAAGATCACAGGGGGTACGAGCAGTACTTC. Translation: CSVEDHRGYEQYF.

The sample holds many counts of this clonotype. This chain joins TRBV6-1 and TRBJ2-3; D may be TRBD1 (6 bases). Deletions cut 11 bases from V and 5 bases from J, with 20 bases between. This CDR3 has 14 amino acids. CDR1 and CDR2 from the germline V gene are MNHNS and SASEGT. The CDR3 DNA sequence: TGTGCCGGGTTAAAACAGGGTTTTGGAGATACGCAGTATTTT. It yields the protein CAGLKQGFGDTQYF.

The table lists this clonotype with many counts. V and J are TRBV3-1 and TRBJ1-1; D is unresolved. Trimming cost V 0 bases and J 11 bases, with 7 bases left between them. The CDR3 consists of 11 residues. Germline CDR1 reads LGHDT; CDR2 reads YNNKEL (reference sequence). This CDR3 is CASSQDYGAFF. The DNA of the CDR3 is TGTGCCAGCAGCCAAGATTATGGGGCTTTCTTT.

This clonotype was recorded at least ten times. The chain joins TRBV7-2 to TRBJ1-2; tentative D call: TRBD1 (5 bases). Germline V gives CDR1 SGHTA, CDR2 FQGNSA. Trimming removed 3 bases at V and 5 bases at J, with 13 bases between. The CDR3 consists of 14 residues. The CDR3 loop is CASSFASGGYGYTF. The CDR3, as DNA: TGTGCCAGCAGCTTTGCCTCGGGGGGATATGGCTACACCTTC. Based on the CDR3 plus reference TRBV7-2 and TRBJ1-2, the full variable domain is GAGVSQSPSNKVTEKGKDVELRCDPISGHTALYWYRQSLGQGLEFLIYFQGNSAPDKSGLPSDRFSAERTGGSVSTLTIQRTQQEDSAVYLCASSFASGGYGYTFGSGTRLTVV.